This is a list of T cell receptor beta chains from one sample in a study of CD8+ T cells in alopecia areata. Using immunoSEQ multiplex PCR, the repertoire was profiled, and TCRdb retains in-frame clones only, with some absent. The sample carries 3,500 to 4,500 clones, roughly 66% recorded once. The specimen was skin, collected between weeks 36 and 40, from a patient treated with tofacitinib. All receptors derive from a human donor with alopecia areata. The CDR3 runs from the conserved cysteine through the conserved F or W. The D gene is left open where the match is weak. A row's size may be missing; if present it is once, few, many or a size class.

TRBV7-8,few,-,TRBJ2-7,TGTGCCAGCAGCTTAGACCTCGCGACGAAGGGACATCTCTCCTACGAGCAGTACTTC,CASSLDLATKGHLSYEQYF
TRBV2,-,-,TRBJ2-7,TGTGCCAGCAGTGAATTCGGTCGGCGGGGGCCCGAATACGAGCAGTACTTC,CASSEFGRRGPEYEQYF
TRBV2,few,-,TRBJ2-7,TGTGCCAGCAGTATCAGGGGGGGGCAGTACTTC,CASSIRGGQYF
TRBV5-5,-,-,TRBJ2-7,TGTGCCAGCACCCGGACCTGGGTCTACGACGAGCAGTACTTC,CASTRTWVYDEQYF
TRBV4-3,-,-,TRBJ2-3,TGCGCCAGCAGCCAAGAGCAATTCAGGGACAATACGCAGTATTTT,CASSQEQFRDNTQYF
TRBV7-2,-,-,TRBJ2-7,TGTGCCAGCAGACCAAGCAGACAAGAAGGGCAGTACTTC,CASRPSRQEGQYF
TRBV19,few,-,TRBJ2-1,TGTGCCAGTAGTATATTCGGTGAGGACAATGAGCAGTTCTTC,CASSIFGEDNEQFF
TRBV2,once,-,TRBJ1-2,TGTGCCAGCAGTGAAGCGTGGGGCAACTATGGCTACACCTTC,CASSEAWGNYGYTF
TRBV11-3,-,-,TRBJ2-3,TGTGCCAGCAGCTTAGGCACGAGTAGCACAGATACGCAGTATTTT,CASSLGTSSTDTQYF
TRBV25-1,-,TRBD1,TRBJ2-5,TGTGCCAGCAGTGCGTGGGACAGTCAAGAGACCCAGTACTTC,CASSAWDSQETQYF
TRBV6-6,few,-,TRBJ2-3,TGTGCCAGCAGTCCCGGGACTGACTCAGATACGCAGTATTTT,CASSPGTDSDTQYF
TRBV2,-,-,TRBJ2-1,TGTGCCAGCAGTTCATCAGGGGGGAATGAGCAGTTCTTC,CASSSSGGNEQFF
TRBV5-1,-,-,TRBJ2-3,TGTGCCAGCAGCCTATACGGAAGGGAAGAAAAAGATACGCAGTATTTT,CASSLYGREEKDTQYF
TRBV4-1,-,TRBD1,TRBJ1-1,TGCGCCAGCAACCCCATGGGACAGGGGAACACTGAAGCTTTCTTT,CASNPMGQGNTEAFF
TRBV30,-,TRBD2,TRBJ2-7,TGTGCCTGGAGGGGGCTAGCGGGCGACTTCTCCTACGAGCAGTACTTC,CAWRGLAGDFSYEQYF
TRBV7-2,-,-,TRBJ2-7,TGTGCCAGCAGCTTAGTAAGGCTGAGCTCCTACGAGCAGTACTTC,CASSLVRLSSYEQYF
TRBV9,-,-,TRBJ2-1,TGTGCCAGCAGCCTAAGTAAGGGTTTTTGGGGCAATGAGCAGTTCTTC,CASSLSKGFWGNEQFF
TRBV7-2,once,-,TRBJ2-1,TGTGCCAGCAGCTTAGTAGCGGACCCCTACAATGAGCAGTTCTTC,CASSLVADPYNEQFF
TRBV18,-,-,TRBJ1-4,TGTGCCAGCTCACCGGCAGAGAATGAAAAACTGTTTTTT,CASSPAENEKLFF
TRBV7-8,-,TRBD1,TRBJ2-7,TGTGCCAGCAGCTTTTCCGGGACAGCCCTATCCTACGAGCAGTACTTC,CASSFSGTALSYEQYF
TRBV18,-,-,TRBJ1-1,TGTGCCAGCTCACCATCCACCTATTACACTGAAGCTTTCTTT,CASSPSTYYTEAFF
TRBV2,-,-,TRBJ2-5,TGTGCCAGCAGCTACGACAGCTACCAAGAGACCCAGTACTTC,CASSYDSYQETQYF
TRBV13,hyperexpanded,TRBD2,TRBJ2-4,TGTGCCAGCAGCCCGTCGACTAGCGGGAGCGAAAACATTCAGTACTTC,CASSPSTSGSENIQYF
TRBV7-2,few,-,TRBJ2-7,TGTGCCAGCAGCTTAGCCACCTACGAGCAGTACTTC,CASSLATYEQYF
TRBV30,-,-,TRBJ2-3,TGTGCCTGGAGCGGGAGAAGCACAGATACGCAGTATTTT,CAWSGRSTDTQYF
TRBV7-8,-,-,TRBJ1-1,TGTGCCAGCTTGTTTAAGGGGGGCGGGGTGAACACTGAAGCTTTCTTT,CASLFKGGGVNTEAFF
TRBV2,-,-,TRBJ1-2,TGTGCCAGCAGTGGGGAGGTGGCCTATGGCTACACCTTC,CASSGEVAYGYTF
TRBV5-6,large,TRBD2,TRBJ2-3,TGTGCCAGCAGCCCAACGACTAGCGGGATACGCACAGATACGCAGTATTTT,CASSPTTSGIRTDTQYF
TRBV7-9,large,TRBD1,TRBJ1-2,TGTGCCAGCAGCTCGGGCCGGGACAGCTTTTATGGAGGCTACACCTTC,CASSSGRDSFYGGYTF
TRBV19,-,TRBD2,TRBJ2-2,TGTGCCAGTACCCATCCCGGGACTAGCGGCACCGGGGAGCTGTTTTTT,CASTHPGTSGTGELFF
TRBV7-2,few,TRBD1,TRBJ1-3,TGTGCCAGCAGCTTAGGGGGACAGGGGATCTCTGGAAACACCATATATTTT,CASSLGGQGISGNTIYF
TRBV4-1,-,TRBD2,TRBJ2-7,TGCGCCAGCAGCCAAGAGGGTCCTAGCGGGAGCTACGAGCAGTACTTC,CASSQEGPSGSYEQYF
TRBV9,-,TRBD2,TRBJ2-2,TGTGCCAGCAGCCCTAGCGGGGGAAACACCGGGGAGCTGTTTTTT,CASSPSGGNTGELFF
TRBV27,-,-,TRBJ1-1,TGTGCCAGCAGTTTTCAGGGACTGAACACTGAAGCTTTCTTT,CASSFQGLNTEAFF
TRBV6-6,few,TRBD2,TRBJ2-1,TGTGCCAGCAGCCCTAGGACTAGCATGAATGAGCAGTTCTTC,CASSPRTSMNEQFF
TRBV5-4,-,TRBD2,TRBJ2-5,TGTGTCAGCAGCGTGCCGGGGGGGGACATGGAGACCCAGTACTTC,CVSSVPGGDMETQYF
TRBV6-5,-,-,TRBJ2-5,TGTGCCAGCAGTCGTTCGGAAGAGACCCAGTACTTC,CASSRSEETQYF
TRBV28,once,TRBD2,TRBJ2-5,TGTGCCAGCAGAAGGACTAGCGGGAGCGGAGAGACCCAGTACTTC,CASRRTSGSGETQYF
TRBV7-9,-,-,TRBJ2-1,TGTGCCAGCAGCTTTAGTCAAGTTGAGCAGTTCTTC,CASSFSQVEQFF